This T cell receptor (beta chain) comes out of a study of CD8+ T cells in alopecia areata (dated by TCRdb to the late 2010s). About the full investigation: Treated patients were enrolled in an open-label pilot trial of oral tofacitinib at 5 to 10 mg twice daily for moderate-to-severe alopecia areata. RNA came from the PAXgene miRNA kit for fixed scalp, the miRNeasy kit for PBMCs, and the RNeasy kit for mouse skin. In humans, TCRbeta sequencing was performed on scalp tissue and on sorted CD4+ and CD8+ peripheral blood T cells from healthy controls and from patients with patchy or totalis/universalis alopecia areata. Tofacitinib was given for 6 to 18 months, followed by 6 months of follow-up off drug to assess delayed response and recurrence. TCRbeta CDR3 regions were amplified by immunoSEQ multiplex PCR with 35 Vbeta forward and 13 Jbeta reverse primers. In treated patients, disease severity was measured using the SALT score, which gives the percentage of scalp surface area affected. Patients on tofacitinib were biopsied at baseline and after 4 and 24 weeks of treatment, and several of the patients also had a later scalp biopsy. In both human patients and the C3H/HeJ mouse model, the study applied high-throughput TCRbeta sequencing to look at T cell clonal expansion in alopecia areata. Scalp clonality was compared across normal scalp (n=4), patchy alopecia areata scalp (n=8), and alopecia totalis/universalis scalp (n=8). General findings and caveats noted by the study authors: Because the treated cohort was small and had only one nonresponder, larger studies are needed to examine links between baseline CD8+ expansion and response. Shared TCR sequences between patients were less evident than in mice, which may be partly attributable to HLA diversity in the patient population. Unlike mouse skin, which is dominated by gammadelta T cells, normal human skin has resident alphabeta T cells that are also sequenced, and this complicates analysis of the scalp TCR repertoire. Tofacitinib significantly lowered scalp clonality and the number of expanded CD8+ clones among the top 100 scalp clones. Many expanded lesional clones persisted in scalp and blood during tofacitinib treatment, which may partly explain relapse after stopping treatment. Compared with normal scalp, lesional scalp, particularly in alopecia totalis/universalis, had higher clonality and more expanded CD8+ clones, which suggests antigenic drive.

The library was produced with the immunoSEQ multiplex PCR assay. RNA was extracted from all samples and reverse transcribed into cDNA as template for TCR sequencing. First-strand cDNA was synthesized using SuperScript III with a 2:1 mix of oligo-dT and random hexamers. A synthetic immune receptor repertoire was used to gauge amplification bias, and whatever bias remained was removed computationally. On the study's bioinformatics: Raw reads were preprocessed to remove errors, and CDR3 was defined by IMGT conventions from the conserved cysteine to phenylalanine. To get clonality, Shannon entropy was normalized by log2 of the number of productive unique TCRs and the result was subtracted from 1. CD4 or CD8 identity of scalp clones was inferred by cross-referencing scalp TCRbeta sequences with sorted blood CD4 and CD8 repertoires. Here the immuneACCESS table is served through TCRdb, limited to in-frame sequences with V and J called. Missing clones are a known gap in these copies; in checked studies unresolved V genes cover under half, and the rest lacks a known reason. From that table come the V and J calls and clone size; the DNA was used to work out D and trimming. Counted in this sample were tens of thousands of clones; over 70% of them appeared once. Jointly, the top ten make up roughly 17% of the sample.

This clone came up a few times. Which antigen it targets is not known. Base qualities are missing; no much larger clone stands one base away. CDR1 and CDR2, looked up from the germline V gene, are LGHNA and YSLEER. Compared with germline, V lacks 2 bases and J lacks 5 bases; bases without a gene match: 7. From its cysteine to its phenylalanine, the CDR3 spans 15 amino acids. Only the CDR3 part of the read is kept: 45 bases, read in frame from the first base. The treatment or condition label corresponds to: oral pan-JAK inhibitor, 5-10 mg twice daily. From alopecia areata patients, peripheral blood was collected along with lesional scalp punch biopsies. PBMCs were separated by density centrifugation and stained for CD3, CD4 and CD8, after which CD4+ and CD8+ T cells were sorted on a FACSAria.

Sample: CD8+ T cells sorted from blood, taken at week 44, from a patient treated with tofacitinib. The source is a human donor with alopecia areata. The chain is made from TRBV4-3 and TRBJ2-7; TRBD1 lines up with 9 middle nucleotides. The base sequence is TGCGCCAGCAGCCAAACCGGGACAGGGATCGACGAGCAGTACTTC. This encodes CASSQTGTGIDEQYF.